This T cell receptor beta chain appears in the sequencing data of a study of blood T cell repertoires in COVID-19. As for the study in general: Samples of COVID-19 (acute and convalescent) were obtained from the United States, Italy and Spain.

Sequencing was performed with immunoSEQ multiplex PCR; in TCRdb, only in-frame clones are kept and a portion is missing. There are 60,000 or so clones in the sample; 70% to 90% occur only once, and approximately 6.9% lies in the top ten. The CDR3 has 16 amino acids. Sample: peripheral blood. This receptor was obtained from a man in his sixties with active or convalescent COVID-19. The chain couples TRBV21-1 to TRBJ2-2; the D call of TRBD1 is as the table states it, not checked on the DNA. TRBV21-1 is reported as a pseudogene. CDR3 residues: CASSKGGPQGAGELFF. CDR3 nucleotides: TGTGCCAGCAGCAAAGGGGGCCCTCAGGGGGCCGGGGAGCTGTTTTTT.